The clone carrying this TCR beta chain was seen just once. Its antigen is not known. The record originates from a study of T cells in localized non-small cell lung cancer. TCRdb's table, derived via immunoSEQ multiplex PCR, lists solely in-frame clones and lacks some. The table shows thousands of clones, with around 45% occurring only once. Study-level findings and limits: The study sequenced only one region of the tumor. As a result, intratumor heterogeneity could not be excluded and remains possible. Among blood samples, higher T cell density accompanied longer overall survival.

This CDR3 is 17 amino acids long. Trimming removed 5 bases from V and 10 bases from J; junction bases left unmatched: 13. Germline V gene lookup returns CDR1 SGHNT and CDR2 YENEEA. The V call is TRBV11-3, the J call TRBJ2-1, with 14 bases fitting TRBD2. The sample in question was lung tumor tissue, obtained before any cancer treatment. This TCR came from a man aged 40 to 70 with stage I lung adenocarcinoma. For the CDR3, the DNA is TGTGCCAGCAGCCAAGCCCCCGGGACTAGCGGGAGCCGGGAGCAGTTCTTC. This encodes CASSQAPGTSGSREQFF.